These 10 T cell receptor beta chains came from one sample sequenced in a study of blood T cell repertoires in COVID-19 (dated by TCRdb to 2018 to 2020). Library creation used the immunoSEQ multiplex PCR assay. TCRdb mirrors the immuneACCESS table, restricted to in-frame sequences. Some clones are absent from its copies; in checked studies, under half trace to an unresolved V gene, and the reason for the others is unknown. This sample has a few hundred thousand clones in its table, and about 89% of those were observed once. Jointly, the top ten make up about 9.5% of the sample. The sequencing sample was made of PBMCs or T cells enriched from blood (not recorded which). The source of these receptors is a woman in her forties who had recovered from COVID-19.

The chain links TRBV5-1 to TRBJ1-2; 11 bases map to TRBD1. After removal of 4 bases from V and 3 bases from J, the junction contained 11 bases not matched to a gene. The CDR3 sequence is 17 residues long. CDR1 is SGHRS, CDR2 YFSETQ, per germline. In DNA form, the CDR3 reads TGCGCCAGCAGCGACCACACCGGGACAGGGGGTCACTATGGCTACACCTTC. It translates to CASSDHTGTGGHYGYTF.

The chain carries TRBV3-1 (or the pseudogene TRBV3-2) and TRBJ2-1, with D maybe TRBD2 (5 bases). CDR1 and CDR2 from the germline V gene are LGHDT and YNNKEL (reference sequence). Trimming removed 0 bases at V and 4 bases at J, with 28 bases between. The CDR3 is 21 amino acids. CDR3 sequence (DNA): TGTGCCAGCAGCCAAGATTGGATAGAGGGAGAGCTTAAACCTCCATACAATGAGCAGTTCTTC. The encoded protein is CASSQDWIEGELKPPYNEQFF.

V and J are TRBV4-2 and TRBJ2-1; 7 bases match TRBD2. V lost 2 bases to trimming and J lost 9 bases; unmatched junction nucleotides: 10. CDR3 size: 15 residues. Germline values: CDR1 LGHNA, CDR2 YNFKEQ. CDR3 DNA sequence: TGTGCCAGCAGCCAACTATTCGGACCGGGAGGTGAGCAGTTCTTC. As protein: CASSQLFGPGGEQFF.

The CDR3 nucleotides read TGTGCCAGCAGCACTACCCGGGGGGTAGGGTACAATGAGCAGTTCTTC. Its protein is CASSTTRGVGYNEQFF. The gene calls are TRBV6-6 and TRBJ2-1; 7 bases align to TRBD2. In germline, CDR1 is MNHNY, CDR2 SVGAGI (reference sequence). The CDR3 totals 16 residues. V trimming: 6 bases; J trimming: 4 bases; junction bases outside the gene matches: 12.

The CDR3 DNA sequence: TGTGCCACCAGTGACCGGACAGGGGGGCCCTACGAGCAGTACTTC. It translates to CATSDRTGGPYEQYF. The chain couples TRBV24-1 to TRBJ2-7; 10 bases map to TRBD1. Unmatched junction bases numbered 4, after V lost 4 bases and J lost 2 bases. CDR3 size: 15 residues. Germline loops: CDR1 KGHDR, CDR2 SFDVKD.

The CDR3 is CASSLRGGTYGYTF. For the CDR3, the DNA is TGTGCCAGCAGTCTAAGGGGGGGGACCTATGGCTACACCTTC. The V and J genes are TRBV28 and TRBJ1-2; D possibly corresponds to TRBD1 (6 bases). The CDR3 totals 14 residues. V shed 5 bases and J shed 4 bases, with 14 bases lying between them. CDR1 is MDHEN, CDR2 SYDVKM, per germline.

The chain uses TRBV5-4 and TRBJ2-2; 7 bases line up with TRBD2. The V and J ends lost 2 bases and 4 bases, in that order; junction bases with no gene match: 5. The CDR3 contains 15 residues. CDR1 and CDR2 from the germline V gene are SGHNT and YYREEE (reference sequence). CDR3 in DNA: TGTGCCAGCAGCTTCCACGGGGGGATCACCGGGGAGCTGTTTTTT. Amino acid sequence: CASSFHGGITGELFF. Together with reference TRBV5-4 and TRBJ2-2, the CDR3 gives the full variable domain: ETGVTQSPTHLIKTRGQQVTLRCSSQSGHNTVSWYQQALGQGPQFIFQYYREEENGRGNFPPRFSGLQFPNYSSELNVNALELDDSALYLCASSFHGGITGELFFGEGSRLTVL.

V and J are TRBV27 and TRBJ2-5; possible D gene TRBD1, 5 bases. In germline, CDR1 is MNHEY, CDR2 SMNVEV (reference sequence). The CDR3 is 14 residues long. The ends were cut back, 1 base at V and 2 bases at J, with 8 bases in the middle. CDR3 DNA: TGTGCCAGCAGTTTATTCCCAGGGCAAGAGACCCAGTACTTC. It specifies CASSLFPGQETQYF.

This chain connects TRBV12-3 or TRBV12-4 to TRBJ1-1; D remains unclear. This CDR3 is 12 amino acids long. V lost 7 bases and J 5 bases, leaving 11 bases between the germline ends. The CDR3 protein is CASTLQKTEAFF. As DNA, the CDR3 is TGTGCCAGCACCCTACAGAAGACTGAAGCTTTCTTT.

CDR3 sequence reads: CASGLGRKDEKLFF. DNA for the CDR3: TGTGCTAGTGGTTTGGGCAGGAAAGATGAAAAACTGTTTTTT. The chain uses TRBV12-5 and TRBJ1-4; unclear D gene. CDR1 is LGHNT, CDR2 FRNRAP, per germline. The CDR3 is 14 residues long. Between the trimmed V and J ends, which lost 1 base and 6 bases, there was a span of 9 bases.